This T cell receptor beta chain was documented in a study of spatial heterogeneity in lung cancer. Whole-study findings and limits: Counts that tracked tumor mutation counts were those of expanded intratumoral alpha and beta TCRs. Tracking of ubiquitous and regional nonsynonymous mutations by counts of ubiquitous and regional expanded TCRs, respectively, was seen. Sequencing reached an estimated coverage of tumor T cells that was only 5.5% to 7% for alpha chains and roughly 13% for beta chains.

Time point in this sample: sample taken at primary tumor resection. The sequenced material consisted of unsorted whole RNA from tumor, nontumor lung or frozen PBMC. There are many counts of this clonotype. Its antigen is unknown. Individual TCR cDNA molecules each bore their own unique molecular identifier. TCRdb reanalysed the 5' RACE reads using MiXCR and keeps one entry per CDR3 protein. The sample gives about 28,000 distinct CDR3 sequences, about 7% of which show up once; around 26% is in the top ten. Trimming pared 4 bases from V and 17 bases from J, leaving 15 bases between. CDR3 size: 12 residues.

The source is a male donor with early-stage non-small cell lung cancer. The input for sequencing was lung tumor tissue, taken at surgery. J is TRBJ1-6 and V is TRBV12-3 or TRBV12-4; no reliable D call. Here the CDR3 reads CASSYGEGAIHF. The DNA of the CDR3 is TGTGCCAGCAGTTATGGAGAAGGAGCGATCCACTTT.